The clone carrying this T cell receptor (beta chain) has more than one count but fewer than ten. Antigen unknown. The PCR contained 60 Vbeta and 13 Jbeta primers. The data were produced by immunoSEQ multiplex PCR, yet TCRdb's version contains in-frame clones alone and is incomplete. The table includes fewer than 250,000 clones, roughly 81% detected once. This record comes from a study of cytomegalovirus exposure and HLA in healthy donors. Germline values: CDR1 MDHEN, CDR2 SYDVKM. V was cut by 5 bases and J by 2 bases, with 12 bases left in between. The CDR3 is 14 residues long. Study-level findings and limits: Fewer N-insertions (relative to the 666-donor mean) were reportedly seen in an Asian-associated ancestry cluster in a later analysis.

Sequencing used PBMCs. This rearrangement joins TRBV28 to TRBJ1-2; a possible D gene is TRBD1 (5 bases). This clonotype originated in a woman aged 25-40 years in good health and CMV-seropositive. CDR3 coding DNA: TGTGCCAGCAGTGCCAGGGAAGTAAACTATGGCTACACCTTC. It codes for CASSAREVNYGYTF.